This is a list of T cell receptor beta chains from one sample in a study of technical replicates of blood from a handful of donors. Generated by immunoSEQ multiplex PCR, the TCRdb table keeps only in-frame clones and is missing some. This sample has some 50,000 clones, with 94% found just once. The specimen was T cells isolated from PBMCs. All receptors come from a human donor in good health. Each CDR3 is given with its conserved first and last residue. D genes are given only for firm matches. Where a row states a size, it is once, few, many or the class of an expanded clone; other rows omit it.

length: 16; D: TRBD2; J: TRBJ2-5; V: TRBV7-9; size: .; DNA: TGTGCCAGCAGCAAGACCTTAGCGGGGCCACGTAGTGCCCAGTACTTC; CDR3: CASSKTLAGPRSAQYF
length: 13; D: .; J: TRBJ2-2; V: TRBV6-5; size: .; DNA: TGTGCCAGCACCCCCAACAGGCCCGGGGAGCTGTTTTTT; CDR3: CASTPNRPGELFF
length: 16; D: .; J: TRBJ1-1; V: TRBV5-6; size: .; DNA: TGTGCCAGCAGCCCTACATTATATGACAGGCATGTTGAAGCTTTCTTT; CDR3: CASSPTLYDRHVEAFF
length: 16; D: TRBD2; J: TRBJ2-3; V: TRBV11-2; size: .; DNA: TGTGCCAGCAGCCTTGGGACTAGCGGTAGCACAGATACGCAGTATTTT; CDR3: CASSLGTSGSTDTQYF
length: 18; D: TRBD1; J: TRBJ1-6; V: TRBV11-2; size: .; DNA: TGTGCCAGCAGCTTAGGACAGGGGGGTAGCTTGGGGAATTCACCCCTCCACTTT; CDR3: CASSLGQGGSLGNSPLHF
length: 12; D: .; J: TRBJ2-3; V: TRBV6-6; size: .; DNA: TGTGCCAGCAGCCAACAAGGGGTGACGCAGTATTTT; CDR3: CASSQQGVTQYF
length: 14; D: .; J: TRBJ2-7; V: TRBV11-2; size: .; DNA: TGTGCCAGCAGGCCACTTGCTTCCTCCTACGAGCAGTACTTC; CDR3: CASRPLASSYEQYF
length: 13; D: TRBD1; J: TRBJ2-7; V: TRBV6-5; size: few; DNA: TGTGCCAGCAGGACAGGGGGCTCCTACGAGCAGTACTTC; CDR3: CASRTGGSYEQYF
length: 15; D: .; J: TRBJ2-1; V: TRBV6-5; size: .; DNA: TGTGCCAGCAGTTACTCAGGGAGCTCCTACAATGAGCAGTTCTTC; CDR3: CASSYSGSSYNEQFF
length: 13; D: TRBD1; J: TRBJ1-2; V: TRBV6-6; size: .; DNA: TGTGCCAGCAGTCCTGACAGGGGGCGCGGCTACACCTTC; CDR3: CASSPDRGRGYTF
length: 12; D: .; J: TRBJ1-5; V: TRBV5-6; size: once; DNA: TGTGCCAGGTCCGGGGTAAATCAGCCCCAGCATTTT; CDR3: CARSGVNQPQHF
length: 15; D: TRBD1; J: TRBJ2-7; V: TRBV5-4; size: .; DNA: TGTGCCAGCAGCTTCGGGTACAGGGGAGCCTACGAGCAGTACTTC; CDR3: CASSFGYRGAYEQYF
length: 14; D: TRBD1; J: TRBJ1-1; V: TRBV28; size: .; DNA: TGTGCCAGCGCCCCTCACGACAGGGCCATGGGAGCTTTCTTT; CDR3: CASAPHDRAMGAFF
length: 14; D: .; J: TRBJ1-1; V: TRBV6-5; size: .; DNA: TGTGCCAGCAGTACCAAAGGGAGGCCCACTGAAGCTTTCTTT; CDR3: CASSTKGRPTEAFF
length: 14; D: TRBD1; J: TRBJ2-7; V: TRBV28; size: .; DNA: TGTGCCAGCAGTTTTCGGGACAGCTCCTACGAGCAGTACTTC; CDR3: CASSFRDSSYEQYF
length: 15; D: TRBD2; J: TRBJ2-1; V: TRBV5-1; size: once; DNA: TGCGCCAGCAGCCTAGCGGGCAGCTCCTACAATGAGCAGTTCTTC; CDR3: CASSLAGSSYNEQFF
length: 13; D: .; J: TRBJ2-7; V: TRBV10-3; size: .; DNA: TGTGCCATCAGTGATAAACAGATCTACGAGCAGTACTTC; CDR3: CAISDKQIYEQYF
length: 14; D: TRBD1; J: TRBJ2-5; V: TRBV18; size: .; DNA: TGTGCCAGCTCACTCCGGGACAGGGTTGAGACCCAGTACTTC; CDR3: CASSLRDRVETQYF
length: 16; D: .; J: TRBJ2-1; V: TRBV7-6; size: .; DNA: TGTGCCAGCAGCCAAAACAGTGCCAGCTCCTACAATGAGCAGTTCTTC; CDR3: CASSQNSASSYNEQFF
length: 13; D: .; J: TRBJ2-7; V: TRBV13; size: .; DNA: TGTGCCAGCAGCTCCGGGACTGCCAGAGAGCAGTACTTC; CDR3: CASSSGTAREQYF
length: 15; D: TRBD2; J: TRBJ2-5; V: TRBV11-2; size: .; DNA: TGTGCCAGCAGAGGAGCTAGCGGGGGACAAGAGACCCAGTACTTC; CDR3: CASRGASGGQETQYF
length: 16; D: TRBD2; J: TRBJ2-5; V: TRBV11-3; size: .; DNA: TGTGCCAGCAGCGGGGGGAGCGGGGCCCTTCGGGAGACCCAGTACTTC; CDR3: CASSGGSGALRETQYF
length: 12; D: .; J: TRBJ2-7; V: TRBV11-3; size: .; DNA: TGTGCCAGTTCAGGAGGAACCTACGAGCAGTACTTC; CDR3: CASSGGTYEQYF
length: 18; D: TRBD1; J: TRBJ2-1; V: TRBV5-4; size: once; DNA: TGTGCCAGCAGCTCGACAGGGGGGCCGGACAGCTCCTACAATGAGCAGTTCTTC; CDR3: CASSSTGGPDSSYNEQFF
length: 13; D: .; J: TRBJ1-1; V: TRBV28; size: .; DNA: TGTGCCAGCAGTGTAGGGGCAAACACTGAAGCTTTCTTT; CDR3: CASSVGANTEAFF
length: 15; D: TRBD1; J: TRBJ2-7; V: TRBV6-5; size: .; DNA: TGTGCCAGCAGTTACAACAGGGGGAGATCCTACGAGCAGTACTTC; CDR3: CASSYNRGRSYEQYF
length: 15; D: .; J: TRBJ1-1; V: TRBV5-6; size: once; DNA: TGTGCCAGCAGCTTTGCAAGAGGTGGGAACACTGAAGCTTTCTTT; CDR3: CASSFARGGNTEAFF